The next 13 T cell receptor beta chains were all read from a single sample in a study of a mutant IDH1 vaccine in newly diagnosed glioma. Libraries were prepared by immunoSEQ multiplex PCR; TCRdb keeps only in-frame clonotypes and omits some of them. The table has about 33,000 clones, around 77% seen once. Time point specified: week 35, safety follow-up. Mutant IDH1 20-mer peptide, at 300 ug, made up each vaccine dose, with topical imiquimod. Antigens of these TCRs are unknown. Sequencing used PBMCs, obtained from a glioma patient whose treatment included an IDH1 peptide vaccine. These TCRs come from a man aged 35 to 55 with glioma. Some clones in this sample may be carry-over from other donors' samples.

This CDR3 is CASSSKVQVFNQPQHF. DNA for the CDR3: TGTGCCAGCAGCTCAAAGGTTCAGGTTTTCAATCAGCCCCAGCATTTT. The J gene is TRBJ1-5, the V gene TRBV7-8, with D unclear. The CDR3 contains 16 residues. Per the germline V gene, CDR1 is SGHVS and CDR2 is FQNEAQ. V was trimmed by 4 bases and J by 3 bases, leaving 16 bases between them.

The rearrangement links TRBV7-9 to TRBJ1-1, with D possibly matching TRBD1 (6 bases). The CDR3 is 15 residues long. V lost 1 base, J lost 5 bases, and 14 bases lay in between. Germline V gene data show CDR1 as SEHNR and CDR2 as FQNEAQ (reference sequence). DNA of the CDR3: TGTGCCAGCAGCTTAGAAAGGGGGAGCAGGACTGAAGCTTTCTTT. Protein sequence: CASSLERGSRTEAFF.

The chain uses TRBV11-2 and TRBJ1-1; possible D gene TRBD1, 5 bases. CDR1 is SGHAT and CDR2 is FQNNGV in the germline V gene. The CDR3 covers 14 residues. Trimming left V 0 bases short and J 4 bases short, with 9 bases between. The CDR3: CASSLEGASTEAFF. For the CDR3, the DNA is TGTGCCAGCAGCTTAGAAGGGGCGAGCACTGAAGCTTTCTTT.

The chain employs TRBV10-3 and TRBJ1-2; 11 bases line up with TRBD1. The CDR3 runs 15 residues. Germline assignment: CDR1 ENHRY and CDR2 SYGVKD. Trimming at V came to 4 bases and at J to 5 bases, leaving 6 bases not matched to a gene. This CDR3 reads CAISVGTGGHYGYTF. DNA of the CDR3: TGTGCCATCAGTGTGGGGACAGGGGGACATTATGGCTACACCTTC.

The chain has TRBV10-3 and TRBJ1-2, with 7 bases identical to TRBD1. The trim removed 6 bases at V and 7 bases at J, leaving 11 bases unmatched. The CDR3 is 14 amino acids. The V gene's germline CDR1 is ENHRY and CDR2 SYGVKD. CDR3 protein: CAISETTGIPGYTF. CDR3 sequence (DNA): TGTGCCATCAGCGAAACGACAGGGATTCCTGGCTACACCTTC.

The rearrangement uses TRBV6-5 and TRBJ1-1; no clear D gene. Germline V gene lookup returns CDR1 MNHEY and CDR2 SVGAGI. The CDR3 runs 14 residues. The germline V and J ends were trimmed by 10 bases and 1 base, with 16 bases remaining between them. CDR3 DNA sequence: TGTGCCACGCGCCCGGCAGGAGAGAACACTGAAGCTTTCTTT. Protein product: CATRPAGENTEAFF.

The rearrangement links TRBV18 to TRBJ1-5, with D possibly TRBD1 on 5 matching bases. This CDR3 is 13 amino acids long. V was clipped by 1 base and J by 4 bases, with 5 bases between them. Germline CDR1 KGHSH, CDR2 LQKENI. As DNA, the CDR3 is TGTGCCAGCTCACCACAGGGGAATCAGCCCCAGCATTTT. It yields the protein CASSPQGNQPQHF.

The sample holds one count of this clone. V usage is TRBV19 and J usage is TRBJ2-7; D assignment may be TRBD1 or TRBD2 (5 bases each). The CDR3 loop spans 13 amino acids. Trimming stripped 9 bases from V and 1 base from J, with 13 bases between. Germline lookup yields CDR1 LNHDA and CDR2 SQIVND (reference sequence). Written as DNA, the CDR3 is TGTGCCAGAGTTAGGGGACGGTCCTACGAGCAGTACTTC. It specifies CARVRGRSYEQYF.

As DNA, the CDR3 is TGTGCCAGCAGCCCCGCAGGGGGCGGATTCGGCTACACCTTC. This sequence encodes CASSPAGGGFGYTF. The chain couples TRBV25-1 to TRBJ1-2; 8 bases are a match to TRBD1. Per the germline V gene, CDR1 is MGHDK and CDR2 is SYGVNS. This CDR3 spans 14 amino acids. The V segment lost 6 bases and the J segment 8 bases; nucleotides outside the gene matches: 11.

The chain carries TRBV7-8 and TRBJ2-7; D ambiguous. CDR1 SGHVS and CDR2 FQNEAQ come from the germline V gene. This CDR3 is 11 amino acids long. With 7 bases removed from V and 4 bases from J, the gap between germline ends came to 8 bases. CDR3 residues: CASTLGYEQYF. In DNA, the CDR3 is TGTGCCAGCACTCTAGGGTACGAGCAGTACTTC.

The chain combines TRBV5-1 with TRBJ1-6, with 9 bases identical to TRBD1. V was pared by 3 bases and J by 7 bases, with 5 bases of the junction left unmatched. This CDR3 has 15 amino acids. CDR1 SGHRS and CDR2 YFSETQ come from the germline V gene. The DNA for the CDR3 is TGCGCCAGCAGCTCCTGGACAGGGGTAAATTCACCCCTCCACTTT. This gives the protein CASSSWTGVNSPLHF.

The CDR3 here is CASSESVRGGYTF. CDR3 DNA: TGCGCCAGCAGTGAGTCCGTTCGTGGTGGCTACACCTTC. This sequence joins TRBV10-1 and TRBJ1-2; D is unresolved. CDR1 and CDR2 (germline): WNHNN, SYGVQD (reference sequence). Trimming left V 0 bases short and J 7 bases short, with 9 bases between. CDR3 size: 13 residues.

V usage is TRBV5-5 and J usage is TRBJ1-1; the D is unclear. V gave up 3 bases and J gave up 4 bases, with 16 bases separating them. This CDR3 is 15 amino acids long. Germline-derived CDR1 and CDR2 are SGHKS and YYEKEE (reference sequence). CDR3 region: CASSSEMWVVTEAFF. Written as DNA, the CDR3 is TGTGCCAGCAGCTCCGAGATGTGGGTCGTCACTGAAGCTTTCTTT. Full variable domain (missing parts from reference TRBV5-5 and TRBJ1-1): DAGVTQSPTHLIKTRGQQVTLRCSPISGHKSVSWYQQVLGQGPQFIFQYYEKEERGRGNFPDRFSARQFPNYSSELNVNALLLGDSALYLCASSSEMWVVTEAFFGQGTRLTVV.